This TCR beta chain originates from a study of T cell repertoires in cytomegalovirus infection (dated by TCRdb to the late 2010s). At the level of the whole study: Donor HLA type was relevant to the analysis, because carriage of CMV infection together with the matching HLA type was indicated by public TCR beta signatures. Broad study findings and their caveats: In the ex vivo response, HLA-C-restricted CMV-specific TCR beta clonotypes were dominant, and in two of eight donors the single most frequent clonotype came from this HLA-C-restricted group. In both this cohort and an independent approximately 400-donor cohort, the cumulative frequency of public TCR beta family members distinguished carriers of CMV infection plus the relevant HLA type.

The CDR3 starts with the cysteine, ends with the phenylalanine, and has 14 residues. CDR3 DNA is the only sequence kept; it has 42 bases, read in frame from the first base. From the germline V gene, CDR1 is MDHEN and CDR2 is SYDVKM. For this chain, trimming is 6 bases at the V end and 4 bases at the J end, and the number of junction bases without a gene match is 6. This clonotype was recorded many times. Its target antigen remains unknown. No base quality information exists; no much larger clone differs at one position. Sequencer: Illumina HiSeq 1500. TCRdb reprocessing: public reads trimmed at Q25 with fastp, clones called with MiXCR, in-frame beta chains kept. CDR3 protein duplicates are merged, each entry listing the most common genes and DNA. In this sample the table shows about 490,000 distinct CDR3 sequences, approximately 16% of which occur a single time. Around 25% of the sample is in the top ten clones.

Sequencing was done on a sample of CD8+ T cells from PBMCs. The chain employs TRBV28 and TRBJ1-2, with 9 bases aligning to TRBD1. This receptor was identified in a human donor in good health (CMV status not recorded). Some clones in this sample may be carry-over from other donors' samples. The nucleotide sequence reads as follows: TGTGCCAGCAGGGCGACAGGGGGGGTCTATGGCTACACCTTC. It is translated as CASRATGGVYGYTF.